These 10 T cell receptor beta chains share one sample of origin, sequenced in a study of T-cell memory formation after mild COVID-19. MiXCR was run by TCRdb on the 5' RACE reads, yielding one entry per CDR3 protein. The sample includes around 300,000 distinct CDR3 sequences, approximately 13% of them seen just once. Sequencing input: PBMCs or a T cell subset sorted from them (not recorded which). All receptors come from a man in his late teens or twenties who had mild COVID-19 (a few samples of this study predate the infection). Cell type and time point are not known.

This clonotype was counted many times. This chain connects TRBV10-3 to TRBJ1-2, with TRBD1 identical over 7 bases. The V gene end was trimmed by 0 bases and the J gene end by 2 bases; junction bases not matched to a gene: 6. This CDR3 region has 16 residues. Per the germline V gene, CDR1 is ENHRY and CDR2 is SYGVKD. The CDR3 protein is CAISESGQEPNYGYTF. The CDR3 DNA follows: TGTGCCATCAGTGAGTCCGGACAGGAGCCCAACTATGGCTACACCTTC.

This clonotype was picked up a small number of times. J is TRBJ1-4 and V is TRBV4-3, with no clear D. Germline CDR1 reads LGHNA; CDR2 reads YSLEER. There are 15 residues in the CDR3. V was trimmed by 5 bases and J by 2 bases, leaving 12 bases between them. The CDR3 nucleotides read TGCGCCAGCAGCTCCCGAGGTGGGACTAATGAAAAACTGTTTTTT. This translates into CASSSRGGTNEKLFF.

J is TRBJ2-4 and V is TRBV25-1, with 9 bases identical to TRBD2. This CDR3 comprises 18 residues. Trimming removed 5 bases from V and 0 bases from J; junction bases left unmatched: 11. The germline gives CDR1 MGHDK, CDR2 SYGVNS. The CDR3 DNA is TGTGCCAGCAGTATACCTAGCGGGGCGCTCGTAGCCAAAAACATTCAGTACTTC. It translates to CASSIPSGALVAKNIQYF.

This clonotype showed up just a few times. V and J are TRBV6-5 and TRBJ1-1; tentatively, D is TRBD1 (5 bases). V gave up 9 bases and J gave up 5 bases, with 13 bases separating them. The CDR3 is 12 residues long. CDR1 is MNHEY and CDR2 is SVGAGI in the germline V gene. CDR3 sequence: CASFRGWTEAFF. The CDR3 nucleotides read TGTGCCAGTTTTCGGGGGTGGACTGAAGCTTTCTTT.

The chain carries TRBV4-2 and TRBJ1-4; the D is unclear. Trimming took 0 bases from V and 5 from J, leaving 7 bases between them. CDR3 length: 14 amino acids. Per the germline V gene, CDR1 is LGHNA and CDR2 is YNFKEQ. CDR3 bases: TGTGCCAGCAGCCAAGAGGGTCGGAATGAAAAACTGTTTTTT. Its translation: CASSQEGRNEKLFF.

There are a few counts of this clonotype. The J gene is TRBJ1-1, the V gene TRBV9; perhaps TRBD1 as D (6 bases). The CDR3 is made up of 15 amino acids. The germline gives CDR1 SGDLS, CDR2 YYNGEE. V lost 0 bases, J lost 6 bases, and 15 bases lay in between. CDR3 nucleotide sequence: TGTGCCAGCAGCGTAGAAGGGACAACCCCACCTGAAGCTTTCTTT. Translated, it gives CASSVEGTTPPEAFF.

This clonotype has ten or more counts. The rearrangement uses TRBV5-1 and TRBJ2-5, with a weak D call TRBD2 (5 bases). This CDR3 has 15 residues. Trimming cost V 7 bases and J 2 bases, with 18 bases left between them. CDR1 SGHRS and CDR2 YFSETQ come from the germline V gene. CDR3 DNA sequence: TGCGCCAGCGACGCCGGGAATGTAATACAAGAGACCCAGTACTTC. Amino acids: CASDAGNVIQETQYF.

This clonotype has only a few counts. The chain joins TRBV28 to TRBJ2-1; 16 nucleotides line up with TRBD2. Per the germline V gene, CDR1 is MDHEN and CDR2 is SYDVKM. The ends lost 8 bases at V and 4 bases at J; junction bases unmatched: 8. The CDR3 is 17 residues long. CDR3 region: CASHPGLAGGRYNEQFF. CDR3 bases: TGTGCCAGCCATCCGGGACTAGCGGGGGGGAGGTACAATGAGCAGTTCTTC.

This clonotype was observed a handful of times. The DNA of the CDR3 is TGTGCCAGCAGTTTAAATCCCGGGGAGCTGTTTTTT. This encodes CASSLNPGELFF. This rearrangement joins TRBV28 to TRBJ2-2, with D unresolved. Between the trimmed V and J ends, which lost 2 bases and 6 bases, there was a span of 4 bases. Looked up from germline, CDR1 is MDHEN and CDR2 is SYDVKM. This CDR3 is 12 amino acids long.

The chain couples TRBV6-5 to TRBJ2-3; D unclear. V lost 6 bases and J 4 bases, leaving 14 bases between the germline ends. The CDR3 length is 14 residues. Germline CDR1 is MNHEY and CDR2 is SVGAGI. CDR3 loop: CASRSPPAPDTQYF. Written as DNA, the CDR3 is TGTGCCAGCAGGTCCCCGCCGGCACCAGATACGCAGTATTTT.